These 3 T cell receptor beta chains came from one sample sequenced in a study of CD8+ T cells in alopecia areata (dated by TCRdb to the late 2010s). Explained via the paper, the time point label denotes: baseline before oral tofacitinib. The library was obtained by the immunoSEQ multiplex PCR assay. RNA was extracted from all samples and reverse transcribed into cDNA as template for TCR sequencing. Imported from immuneACCESS, the table was reduced by TCRdb to in-frame sequences with V and J called. These copies leave out some clones; in studies compared against another copy, an unresolved V gene accounts for under half, and the cause of the remainder is not known. Within this sample are some 180,000 clones, with approximately 62% of them counted one time only. The ten largest clones take up 1.7% of the sample. Sequencing used CD4+ T cells sorted from blood, obtained at week 0. The receptors originated from a human donor with alopecia areata.

This clone turned up a few times. The chain combines TRBV11-2 with TRBJ2-5; D is undetermined. Looked up from germline, CDR1 is SGHAT and CDR2 is FQNNGV. CDR3 length: 14 amino acids. Trimming left V 1 base short and J 1 base short, with 7 bases between. CDR3 region: CASSLGPRQETQYF. For the CDR3, the DNA is TGTGCCAGCAGCTTAGGGCCCCGCCAAGAGACCCAGTACTTC.

This clone came up a few times. The rearrangement joins TRBV30 to TRBJ1-3; D gene ambiguous. The V gene lost 8 bases and the J gene lost 0 bases, with 11 bases spanning the gap. This CDR3 is built from 13 residues. Germline CDR1 reads GTSNPN; CDR2 reads SVGIG (reference sequence). The CDR3 coding sequence is TGTGCCGGGGAACAGAGCTCTGGAAACACCATATATTTT. Its protein is CAGEQSSGNTIYF.

The chain uses TRBV5-1 and TRBJ1-2; TRBD1 might be the D (5 bases). Germline values: CDR1 SGHRS, CDR2 YFSETQ. The CDR3 is made up of 13 amino acids. Trimming stripped 4 bases from V and 3 bases from J, with 10 bases between. The CDR3 loop reads CASSRDRDYGYTF. CDR3 sequence (DNA): TGCGCCAGCAGCCGTGACAGAGACTATGGCTACACCTTC.